Below are 4 T cell receptor beta chains sequenced from a single sample in a study of cytomegalovirus exposure and HLA in healthy donors. In the PCR, 60 Vbeta and 13 Jbeta primers were used. Data came from immunoSEQ multiplex PCR; TCRdb stores just in-frame clones and leaves some out. The table includes roughly 190,000 clones, 70% to 80% detected once. The sample comprised PBMCs. Source of these receptors: a woman aged 25-40 years in good health and CMV-seropositive.

V is TRBV2 and J is TRBJ2-5, with D uncertain. This CDR3 contains 11 residues. V shed 4 bases and J shed 5 bases, with 5 bases lying between them. Germline CDR1 reads SNHLY; CDR2 reads FYNNEI. The CDR3 DNA reads TGTGCCAGCAGTGTCCGGGAGACCCAGTACTTC. Its translation is CASSVRETQYF.

The chain couples TRBV18 to TRBJ2-1; 12 nucleotides line up with TRBD1. The CDR3 length is 15 residues. Germline CDR1 and CDR2: KGHSH and LQKENI. The V segment lost 6 bases and the J segment 8 bases; nucleotides outside the gene matches: 8. DNA for the CDR3: TGTGCCAGCTCGCCCGGGACAGGGGGCTGGGATGAGCAGTTCTTC. Translating it yields CASSPGTGGWDEQFF.

This chain joins TRBV6-1 and TRBJ1-1; D is undetermined. V gave up 1 base and J gave up 5 bases, with 11 bases separating them. The V gene's germline CDR1 is MNHNS and CDR2 SASEGT. The length of the CDR3 is 14 residues. CDR3 protein: CASSEGFASTEAFF. The CDR3 DNA is TGTGCCAGCAGTGAAGGCTTCGCCAGTACTGAAGCTTTCTTT.

V is TRBV19 and J is TRBJ1-1; a possible D gene is TRBD1 (6 bases). Per the germline V gene, CDR1 is LNHDA and CDR2 is SQIVND (reference sequence). The CDR3 has 15 residues. Trimming stripped 3 bases from V and 3 bases from J, with 14 bases between. CDR3 amino acids: CASSMARGGHTEAFF. For the CDR3, the DNA is TGTGCCAGTAGTATGGCCCGCGGGGGGCACACTGAAGCTTTCTTT. Full variable domain (rest looked up from reference TRBV19 and TRBJ1-1): DGGITQSPKYLFRKEGQNVTLSCEQNLNHDAMYWYRQDPGQGLRLIYYSQIVNDFQKGDIAEGYSVSREKKESFPLTVTSAQKNPTAFYLCASSMARGGHTEAFFGQGTRLTVV.